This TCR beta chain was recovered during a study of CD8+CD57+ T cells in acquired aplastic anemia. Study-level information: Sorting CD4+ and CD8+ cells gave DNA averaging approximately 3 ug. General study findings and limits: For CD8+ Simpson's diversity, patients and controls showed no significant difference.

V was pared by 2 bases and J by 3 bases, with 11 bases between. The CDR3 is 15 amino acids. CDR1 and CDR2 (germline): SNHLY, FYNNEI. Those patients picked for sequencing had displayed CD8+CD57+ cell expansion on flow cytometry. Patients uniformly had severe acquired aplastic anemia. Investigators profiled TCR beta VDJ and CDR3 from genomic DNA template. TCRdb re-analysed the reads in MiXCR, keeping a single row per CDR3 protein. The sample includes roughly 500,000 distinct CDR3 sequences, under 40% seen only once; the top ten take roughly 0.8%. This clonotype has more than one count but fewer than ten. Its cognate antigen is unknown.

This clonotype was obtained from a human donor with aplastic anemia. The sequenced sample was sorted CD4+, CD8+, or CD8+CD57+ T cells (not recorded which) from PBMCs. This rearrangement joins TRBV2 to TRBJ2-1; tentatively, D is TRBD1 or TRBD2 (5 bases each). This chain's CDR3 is CASSELGESYNEQFF. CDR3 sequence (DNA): TGTGCCAGCAGTGAACTAGGGGAGAGCTACAATGAGCAGTTCTTC. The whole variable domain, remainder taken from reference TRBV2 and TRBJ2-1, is EPEVTQTPSHQVTQMGQEVILRCVPISNHLYFYWYRQILGQKVEFLVSFYNNEISEKSEIFDDQFSVERPDGSNFTLKIRSTKLEDSAMYFCASSELGESYNEQFFGPGTRLTVL.